One TCR beta chain is described in this entry. The antigen is undetermined. There are 13 residues in the CDR3. The V gene's germline CDR1 is SGHAT and CDR2 FQNNGV. This specimen comes from a study of monozygotic twins with inflammatory bowel disease. The study's findings and limits: Using the inverse Simpson index, IBD patients had lower TCRbeta diversity than healthy co-twins. Especially with disease activity, IBD patients had fewer clonotypes in common with others than healthy twins did. Findings did not support one strong IBD-associated signal or clonotype.

One entry per CDR3 protein, without DNA, is what TCRdb gives after re-calling the 5' RACE reads. The sample has some 450,000 distinct CDR3 sequences. This clonotype originated in a human donor with ulcerative colitis or Crohn's disease, or a healthy co-twin of an affected twin (not recorded which). The V and J genes are TRBV11-2 and TRBJ2-3. Sequenced: blood. CDR3 in amino acids: CASRYAPNPTQYF.